This is a list of T cell receptor beta chains from one sample in a study of EBV T-cell therapy then PD-1 blockade in nasopharyngeal carcinoma. Only in-frame clones appear in the TCRdb table, and some are missing; sequencing was by immunoSEQ multiplex PCR. The sample shows around 19,000 clones, approximately 80% of them seen only once. No antigens are known for them. This material consisted of CD8+ T cells from blood, taken at day 0 from a patient whose treatment included autologous EBV-specific T cells and nivolumab. Source of these receptors: a man between 40 and 49 years old with nasopharyngeal carcinoma. Each CDR3 is given with its conserved first and last residue. The size entry is marked missing in some rows and otherwise reads once, few, many or a size class.

size | J | V | CDR3
NA | TRBJ2-7 | TRBV4-3 | CASSQGTVGYEQYF
NA | TRBJ2-2 | TRBV6-6 | CASSPRITGELFF
once | TRBJ2-5 | TRBV3-1/TRBV3-2 | CASSRGTGVKETQYF
NA | TRBJ2-7 | TRBV15 | CATSVDRGHEQYF
once | TRBJ1-2 | TRBV4-3 | CASSHTLTANYGYTF
NA | TRBJ1-1 | TRBV5-5 | CASSLAGQGFGATEAFF
NA | TRBJ2-7 | TRBV4-3 | CASSLMGVAYEQYF
NA | TRBJ1-4 | TRBV6-5 | CASSSGEENEKLFF
NA | TRBJ1-2 | TRBV4-3 | CASSQVQYLPGYTF
NA | TRBJ2-2 | TRBV11-3 | CASSSNYVGARTGELFF
NA | TRBJ2-7 | TRBV10-3 | CAISAGTSGPYEQYF
NA | TRBJ2-1 | TRBV2 | CASSPSPRNYNEQFF
NA | TRBJ2-1 | TRBV2 | CASSGGLAWFF